This record covers a single T cell receptor (beta chain). This entry comes from a study of shared clonotypes between healthy human individuals. Germline lookup yields CDR1 SGHAT and CDR2 FQDESV (reference sequence). CDR3 length: 15 residues. Trimming took off 2 bases at V and 2 bases at J, with 10 bases between the two ends. Naive CD8 cells were CD45RO-negative, positively selected for CCR7, excluding terminally differentiated effector memory CD45RA+ cells. Donors comprised only Caucasian adults living in Nashville, Tennessee. Per the original methods: ImmunoSEQ junction-only sequences lacked quality scores, so their filtering differed. Method: immunoSEQ multiplex PCR; TCRdb's copy keeps in-frame clones and lacks some. V and J calls and clone size come straight from that table; D and trimming were deduced from the DNA. The top ten hold approximately 1.7% of the sample, which has about 1.9 million clones, about 94% seen once.

Sequencing input: naive CD8+ T cells from PBMCs. This receptor was obtained from a man aged 18 to 29 in good health. Some clones in this sample may be carry-over from other donors' samples. The chain couples TRBV11-1 to TRBJ2-1; a weak D match, TRBD2 (6 bases). The CDR3 spells CASSLLSGPYNEQFF. The CDR3 nucleotides are TGTGCCAGCAGCTTATTAAGCGGGCCCTACAATGAGCAGTTCTTC. Full variable domain (rest looked up from reference TRBV11-1 and TRBJ2-1): EAEVAQSPRYKITEKSQAVAFWCDPISGHATLYWYRQILGQGPELLVQFQDESVVDDSQLPKDRFSAERLKGVDSTLKIQPAELGDSAMYLCASSLLSGPYNEQFFGPGTRLTVL.